The TCR beta chain described here comes from a study of liver allograft versus peripheral blood T cells. Across the study: Comparing T cell receptor repertoires in transplanted livers with those in recipients' peripheral blood was part of the design. General study results and limits: Peripheral blood reportedly held T cell receptor repertoires that differed from those inside liver allografts.

Germline lookup yields CDR1 MNHNS and CDR2 SASEGT. This CDR3 is built from 15 residues. With 0 bases removed from V and 2 bases from J, the gap between germline ends came to 7 bases. TCRdb reanalysed the reads using MiXCR and keeps one entry per CDR3 protein. The data hold about 6,500 distinct CDR3 sequences, with 15% to 20% observed a single time. About this clonotype itself: Its antigen is unknown.

The clonotype comes from a human patient who had a liver transplant. Some T cells may be transferred from the graft donor. V usage is TRBV6-1 and J usage is TRBJ1-4; D is unclear. CDR3 sequence reads: CASSEAVGTNEKLFF. The CDR3 DNA reads as TGTGCCAGCAGTGAAGCCGTGGGGACTAATGAAAAACTGTTTTTT.